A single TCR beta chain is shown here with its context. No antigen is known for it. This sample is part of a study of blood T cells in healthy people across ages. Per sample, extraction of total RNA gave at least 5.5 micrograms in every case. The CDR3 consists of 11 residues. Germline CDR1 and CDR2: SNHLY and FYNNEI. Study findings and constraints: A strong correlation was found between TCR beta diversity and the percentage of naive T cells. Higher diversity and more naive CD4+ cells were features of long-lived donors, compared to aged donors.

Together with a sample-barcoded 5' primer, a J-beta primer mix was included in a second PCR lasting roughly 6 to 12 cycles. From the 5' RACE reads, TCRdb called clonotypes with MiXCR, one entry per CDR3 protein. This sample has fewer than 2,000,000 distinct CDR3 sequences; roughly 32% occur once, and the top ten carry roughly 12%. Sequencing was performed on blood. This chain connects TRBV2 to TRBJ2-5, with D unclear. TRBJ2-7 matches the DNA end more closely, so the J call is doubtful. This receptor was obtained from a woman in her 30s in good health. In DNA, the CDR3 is TGTGCCAGCATCCGCAACTACGAGCAGTACTTC. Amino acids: CASIRNYEQYF.